The clone carrying this T cell receptor (beta chain) was recorded only once. Antigen specificity is unknown. Deep-level assay runs were performed. Study processing details: Junction-only sequences produced by ImmunoSEQ had no quality scores, so filtering differed. Method: immunoSEQ multiplex PCR; TCRdb's copy keeps in-frame clones and lacks some. The D gene and trimming were derived from the DNA, and the V and J assignments and clone size from that table. The sample includes roughly 2.2 million clones, under 95% of them seen just once. This record comes from a study of shared clonotypes between healthy human individuals. Study-wide points: Across a handful of donors, naive CD4 shared around 5.3%, naive CD8 under 4%, memory CD4 2.3%, memory CD8 0.4% to 0.5%.

The sample taken for sequencing was naive CD4+ T cells from PBMCs. Subset meaning: CD45RA+ positively selected. The receptor was derived from a man aged 18 to 30 in good health. Some clones in this sample may be carry-over from other donors' samples.

CDR3 protein: CASSSVGGTEAFF. The CDR3, as DNA: TGTGCCAGCAGCTCTGTAGGGGGGACTGAAGCTTTCTTT. The V gene is TRBV5-6, the J gene TRBJ1-1, with a weak D call TRBD1 (6 bases). V was shortened by 3 bases and J by 5 bases, with 11 bases between the two germline ends. The CDR3 runs 13 residues. Germline V gene lookup returns CDR1 SGHDT and CDR2 YYEEEE.